This TCR beta chain stems from a study of cytomegalovirus exposure and HLA in healthy donors. Study at large: Out of several hundred genotyped donors, about 81% belonged to the Caucasian-associated ancestry cluster. Study-level results: It was in a later analysis that TCR association rates were seen to vary by HLA locus, highest for DRB1 and lowest for HLA-C.

In its sample, this clone was seen a few times. Its antigen is unidentified. A multiplex PCR was run with 60 Vbeta primers and 13 Jbeta primers. Profiled with immunoSEQ multiplex PCR; TCRdb holds only in-frame clones, not every one. The sample lists more than 95,000 clones; roughly 70% were seen once. The CDR3 is 15 amino acids. Germline V gene sequence: CDR1 KGHSH, CDR2 LQKENI. Losses at the gene ends were 4 bases for V and 4 bases for J; bases not matched to a gene: 6. The V gene is TRBV18, the J gene TRBJ1-4; TRBD1 agrees at 7 bases. The origin of this receptor is a man aged 25 to 45 in good health and CMV-seronegative. Sequencing was done on a sample of PBMCs. This CDR3 is CASSRNRGFNEKLFF. DNA of the CDR3: TGTGCCAGCTCACGTAACAGGGGATTTAATGAAAAACTGTTTTTT. The full variable domain, its missing parts supplied by reference TRBV18 and TRBJ1-4, is NAGVMQNPRHLVRRRGQEARLRCSPMKGHSHVYWYRQLPEEGLKFMVYLQKENIIDESGMPKERFSAEFPKEGPSILRIQQVVRGDSAAYFCASSRNRGFNEKLFFGSGTQLSVL.